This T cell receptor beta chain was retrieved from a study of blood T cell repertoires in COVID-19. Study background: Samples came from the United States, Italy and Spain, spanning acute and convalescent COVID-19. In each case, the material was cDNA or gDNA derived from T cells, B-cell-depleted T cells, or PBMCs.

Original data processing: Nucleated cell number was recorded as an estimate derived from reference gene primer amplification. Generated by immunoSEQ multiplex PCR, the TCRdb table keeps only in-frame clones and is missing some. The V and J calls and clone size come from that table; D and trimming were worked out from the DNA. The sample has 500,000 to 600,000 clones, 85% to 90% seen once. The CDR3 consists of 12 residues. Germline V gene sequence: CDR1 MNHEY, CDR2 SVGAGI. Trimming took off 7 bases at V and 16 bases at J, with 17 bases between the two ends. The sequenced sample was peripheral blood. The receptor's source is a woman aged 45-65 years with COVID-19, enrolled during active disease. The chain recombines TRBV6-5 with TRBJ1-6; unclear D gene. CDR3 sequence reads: CASTSGLHGLHF. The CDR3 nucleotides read TGTGCCAGCACGAGTGGGCTTCACGGACTCCACTTT.